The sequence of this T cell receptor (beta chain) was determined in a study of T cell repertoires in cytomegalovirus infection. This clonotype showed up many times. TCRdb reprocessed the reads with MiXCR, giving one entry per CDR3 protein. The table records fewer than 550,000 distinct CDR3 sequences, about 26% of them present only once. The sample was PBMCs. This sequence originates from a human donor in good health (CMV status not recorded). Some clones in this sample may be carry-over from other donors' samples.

The DNA for the CDR3 is TGTGCCAGCAGTAGAGATCTCCGGGTCCGCACCTTC. It codes for CASSRDLRVRTF. This sequence joins TRBV11-2 and TRBJ1-2; the D is unclear. Germline CDR1 is SGHAT and CDR2 is FQNNGV. The CDR3 loop spans 12 amino acids. V lost 6 bases and J lost 13, with 18 bases in between.